This T cell receptor (beta chain) was sequenced during a study of cytomegalovirus exposure and HLA in healthy donors. PCR used 60 Vbeta primers and 13 Jbeta primers. TCRdb's copy holds only in-frame clones and misses some; the assay was immunoSEQ multiplex PCR. The repertoire includes about 120,000 clones, over 70% of them detected once, and 1.5% sits in the top ten. CDR1 is SGHNT, CDR2 YYREEE, per germline (reference sequence). The CDR3 contains 15 residues. V was cut by 3 bases and J by 3 bases, with 13 bases left in between. This chain uses TRBV5-4 with TRBJ1-3; D not certain. The specimen sequenced was PBMCs. The receptor comes from a young woman in good health and CMV-seronegative. The CDR3 nucleotides are TGTGCCAGCAGCTCCACTTTCTCGGGTGGAAACACCATATATTTT. Translation gives CASSSTFSGGNTIYF.